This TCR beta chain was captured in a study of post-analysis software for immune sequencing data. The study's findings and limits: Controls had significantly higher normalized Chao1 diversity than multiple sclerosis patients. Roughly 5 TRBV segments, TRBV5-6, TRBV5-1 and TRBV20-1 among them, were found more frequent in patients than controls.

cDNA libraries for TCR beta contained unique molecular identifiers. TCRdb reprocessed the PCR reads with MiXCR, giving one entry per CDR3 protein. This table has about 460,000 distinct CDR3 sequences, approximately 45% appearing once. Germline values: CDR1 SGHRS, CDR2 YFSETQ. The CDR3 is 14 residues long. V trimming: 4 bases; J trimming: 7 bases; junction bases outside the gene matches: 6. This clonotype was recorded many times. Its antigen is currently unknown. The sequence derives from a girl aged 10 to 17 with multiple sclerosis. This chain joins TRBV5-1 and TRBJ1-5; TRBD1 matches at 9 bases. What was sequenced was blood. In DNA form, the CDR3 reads TGCGCCAGCAGCCCGGGACAGGGTCCCCAGCCCCAGCATTTT. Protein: CASSPGQGPQPQHF.